One sample yielded the 10 T cell receptor beta chains listed below, sequenced in a study of Ad26.COV2.S vaccination and SARS-CoV-2 variants (dated by TCRdb to 2020 to 2023). Library generation was performed with the immunoSEQ multiplex PCR assay. In its TCRdb copy, this immuneACCESS table keeps in-frame sequences only and misses some clones. Where compared with another copy, unresolved V genes explain less than half of these, and the others have no known cause. Here the sample has about 420,000 clones; approximately 88% occur a single time. Approximately 4% of the sample goes to the ten largest clones. The meaning of the sample's treatment or condition label: about 20 received Ad26.COV2.S at low or high dose, single or two shots; a few received placebo; per-sample allocation not given. For vaccine and placebo recipients, repertoires were sequenced using samples collected on day 63 after the first injection.

The specimen was peripheral blood, collected in a trial of Ad26.COV2.S vaccine versus placebo. The source is a person aged 18-60 years who received the Ad26.COV2.S COVID-19 vaccine or a placebo.

A remark on this clone: One end of the junction does not line up with germline, which may come from a read error. The chain recombines TRBV5-6 with TRBJ1-4, with a possible D match to TRBD1 (6 bases). The CDR3 length is 14 residues. In germline, CDR1 is SGHDT, CDR2 YYEEEE. This CDR3 is CASSFGGANEKLFF. CDR3 DNA: TGTGCCAGCAGCTTTGGGGGGGCTAACGAAAAACTGTTTTTT.

The chain carries TRBV7-9 and TRBJ2-7; D gene ambiguous. The CDR3 runs 13 residues. Germline CDR1 and CDR2: SEHNR and FQNEAQ (reference sequence). Deletions cut 5 bases from V and 3 bases from J, with 11 bases between. In DNA, the CDR3 is TGTGCCAGCAGCGGGGATAGGAACTACGAGCAGTACTTC. It encodes CASSGDRNYEQYF.

The chain recombines TRBV9 with TRBJ2-1, with unresolved D. Germline V CDR1 and CDR2: SGDLS, YYNGEE. The CDR3 totals 13 residues. V lost 6 bases and J lost 7, with 14 bases in between. This chain's CDR3 is CASNPRRSNEQFF. Here the CDR3 DNA reads TGTGCCAGCAATCCCAGACGGTCGAATGAGCAGTTCTTC. The complete variable domain, with remaining parts taken from reference TRBV9 and TRBJ2-1, reads DSGVTQTPKHLITATGQRVTLRCSPRSGDLSVYWYQQSLDQGLQFLIQYYNGEERAKGNILERFSAQQFPDLHSELNLSSLELGDSALYFCASNPRRSNEQFFGPGTRLTVL.

The rearrangement links TRBV5-5 to TRBJ2-3, with D maybe TRBD1 (6 bases). The CDR3 covers 16 residues. The germline gives CDR1 SGHKS, CDR2 YYEKEE (reference sequence). V gave up 4 bases and J gave up 1 base, with 16 bases separating them. The CDR3 is CASSALTGGGTDTQYF. The CDR3 nucleotides read TGTGCCAGCAGCGCCTTGACAGGTGGAGGCACAGATACGCAGTATTTT. The full variable domain, its missing parts supplied by reference TRBV5-5 and TRBJ2-3, is DAGVTQSPTHLIKTRGQQVTLRCSPISGHKSVSWYQQVLGQGPQFIFQYYEKEERGRGNFPDRFSARQFPNYSSELNVNALLLGDSALYLCASSALTGGGTDTQYFGPGTRLTVL.

The J gene is TRBJ1-5, the V gene TRBV28, with D possibly TRBD1 on 6 matching bases. The CDR3 has 14 amino acids. Trimming pared 6 bases from V and 7 bases from J, leaving 16 bases between. Germline V lookup: CDR1 MDHEN, CDR2 SYDVKM. In DNA, the CDR3 is TGTGCCAGCAGCTGGACAGTCCCACGGCAGCCCCAGCATTTT. Protein sequence: CASSWTVPRQPQHF. The complete variable domain, with remaining parts taken from reference TRBV28 and TRBJ1-5, reads DVKVTQSSRYLVKRTGEKVFLECVQDMDHENMFWYRQDPGLGLRLIYFSYDVKMKEKGDIPEGYSVSREKKERFSLILESASTNQTSMYLCASSWTVPRQPQHFGDGTRLSIL.

The genes are TRBV4-2 and TRBJ2-5; either TRBD1 or TRBD2 may supply D (6 bases each). Trimming took 1 base from V and 2 from J, leaving 11 bases between them. The CDR3 has 15 residues. CDR1 and CDR2 (germline): LGHNA, YNFKEQ. CDR3: CASSQVWGAQETQYF. CDR3 nucleotides: TGTGCCAGCAGCCAAGTTTGGGGGGCTCAAGAGACCCAGTACTTC.

V gene TRBV6-2 or TRBV6-3 combines with J gene TRBJ2-7; D gene ambiguous. The CDR3 spans 14 residues. Deletions cut 2 bases from V and 5 bases from J, with 13 bases between. Per germline, CDR1 MNHEY and CDR2 SVGEGT. The CDR3 protein is CASSYPGGPNEQYF. Written as DNA, the CDR3 is TGTGCCAGCAGTTACCCCGGTGGCCCCAACGAGCAGTACTTC.

J is TRBJ1-5 and V is TRBV7-8, with 7 positions matching TRBD1. CDR1 is SGHVS, CDR2 FQNEAQ, per germline. The ends lost 5 bases at V and 7 bases at J; junction bases unmatched: 11. This CDR3 region has 15 residues. The CDR3 DNA is TGTGCCAGCAGCGCCCGGGACAGAGTCATCCAGCCCCAGCATTTT. Residues: CASSARDRVIQPQHF.

J is TRBJ2-5 and V is TRBV7-2; tentatively, D is TRBD1 (6 bases). The CDR3 contains 16 residues. Germline V lookup: CDR1 SGHTA, CDR2 FQGNSA. V shed 1 base and J shed 4 bases, with 16 bases lying between them. The CDR3 nucleotides are TGTGCCAGCAGCTTAGTCCAGGGACAAACCTTAGAGACCCAGTACTTC. Its translation: CASSLVQGQTLETQYF.

V and J are TRBV9 and TRBJ2-5, with D perhaps TRBD2 (6 bases). Germline values: CDR1 SGDLS, CDR2 YYNGEE. Trimming shortened V by 0 bases and J by 1 base, and 10 bases separated the two germline ends. CDR3 length: 15 residues. CDR3: CASSVVGRPQETQYF. As DNA, the CDR3 is TGTGCCAGCAGCGTAGTCGGGAGACCCCAAGAGACCCAGTACTTC. Looking up the rest from reference TRBV9 and TRBJ2-5 gives the full variable domain: DSGVTQTPKHLITATGQRVTLRCSPRSGDLSVYWYQQSLDQGLQFLIQYYNGEERAKGNILERFSAQQFPDLHSELNLSSLELGDSALYFCASSVVGRPQETQYFGPGTRLLVL.